These T cell receptor beta chains were read from a single sample in a study of blood T cell repertoires in COVID-19. Produced via immunoSEQ multiplex PCR; TCRdb's table is partial and in-frame only. The profile covers some 270,000 clones, with roughly 86% appearing a single time and 1.5% to 2% taken by the ten largest. The sample consisted of peripheral blood. These receptor sequences come from a woman in her sixties or seventies who had recovered from COVID-19. The CDR3 runs from the conserved cysteine through the conserved F or W. The size entry is marked missing in some rows and otherwise reads once, few, many or a size class.

CASREGTDRTGELFF	.	TRBV7-9	TRBJ2-2
CASRQAPTEAFF	.	TRBV28	TRBJ1-1
CASSILGQGAPEAFF	.	TRBV19	TRBJ1-1
CASSSGYGYTF	.	TRBV12-3/TRBV12-4	TRBJ1-2
CASSQRGYNEQFF	.	TRBV9	TRBJ2-1
CASSFSGDRAQYF	.	TRBV7-2	TRBJ2-5
CASSPGGGYTF	.	TRBV28	TRBJ1-2
CASSPLPGLNYEQYF	.	TRBV27	TRBJ2-7
CASSPDDRGRGGYTF	.	TRBV18	TRBJ1-2
CASSLSTGAGVNRMNTEAFF	.	TRBV27	TRBJ1-1
CASSVPERGIGGELFF	few	TRBV10-1	TRBJ2-2
CASSFQGGNEQFF	.	TRBV5-4	TRBJ2-1
CASSIAGVETQYF	.	TRBV12-3/TRBV12-4	TRBJ2-5
CASSRDRDSGNTIYF	.	TRBV6-5	TRBJ1-3
CASSYRGTGNTIYF	.	TRBV6-5	TRBJ1-3
CASSTLDRSNTEAFF	.	TRBV19	TRBJ1-1
CASSLGQGPYEQYF	.	TRBV5-1	TRBJ2-7
CASSLALGGLFF	.	TRBV7-9	TRBJ2-2
CASSLTGGSVVDTQYF	.	TRBV7-8	TRBJ2-3
CASSVHRGRGGNQPQHF	.	TRBV9	TRBJ1-5
CASSLEPGSNQPQHF	few	TRBV5-1	TRBJ1-5
CASSSGQIGSTEAFF	.	TRBV7-2	TRBJ1-1
CASRTGGYLNEQFF	.	TRBV11-1	TRBJ2-1
CASSYSWTDLYNEQFF	.	TRBV6-2/TRBV6-3	TRBJ2-1
CASSQGIAGQETQYF	.	TRBV16	TRBJ2-5
CASSLPGVGETQYF	.	TRBV5-5	TRBJ2-5
CASRSGQASSGNTIYF	few	TRBV2	TRBJ1-3